The TCR beta chain under discussion was sequenced for a study of response to subunit inactivated influenza vaccine. Study-level findings and limits: Authors proposed each seasonal influenza vaccination draws in few new T cells.

TCRdb reprocessed the RT-PCR reads with MiXCR, giving one entry per CDR3 protein. The data contain hundreds of thousands of distinct CDR3 sequences, about 15% of them singletons. The CDR3 is made up of 11 amino acids. Germline lookup yields CDR1 DFQATT and CDR2 SNEGSKA (reference sequence). V lost 5 bases and J lost 7, with 11 bases in between. This clonotype turned up a few times. Its antigen is not known. The chain carries TRBV20-1 and TRBJ1-2; no clear D. The sequenced sample was PBMCs from blood, obtained about 14 days before vaccination. The sequence came from a man between 50 and 59 years old who received an inactivated influenza vaccine. CDR3: CSASLRGGYTF. CDR3 nucleotide sequence: TGCAGTGCTTCCCTTCGGGGTGGCTACACCTTC.